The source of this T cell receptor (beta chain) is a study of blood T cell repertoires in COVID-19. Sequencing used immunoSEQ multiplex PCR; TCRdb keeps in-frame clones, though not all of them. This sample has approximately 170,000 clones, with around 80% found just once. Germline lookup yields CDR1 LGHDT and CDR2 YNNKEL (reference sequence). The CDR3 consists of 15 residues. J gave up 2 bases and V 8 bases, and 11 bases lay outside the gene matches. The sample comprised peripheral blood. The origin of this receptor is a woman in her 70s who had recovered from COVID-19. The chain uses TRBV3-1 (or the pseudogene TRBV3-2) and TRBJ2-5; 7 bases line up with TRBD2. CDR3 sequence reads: CASQTYRDYQETQYF. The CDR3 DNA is TGTGCCAGCCAGACGTACCGGGACTATCAAGAGACCCAGTACTTC.